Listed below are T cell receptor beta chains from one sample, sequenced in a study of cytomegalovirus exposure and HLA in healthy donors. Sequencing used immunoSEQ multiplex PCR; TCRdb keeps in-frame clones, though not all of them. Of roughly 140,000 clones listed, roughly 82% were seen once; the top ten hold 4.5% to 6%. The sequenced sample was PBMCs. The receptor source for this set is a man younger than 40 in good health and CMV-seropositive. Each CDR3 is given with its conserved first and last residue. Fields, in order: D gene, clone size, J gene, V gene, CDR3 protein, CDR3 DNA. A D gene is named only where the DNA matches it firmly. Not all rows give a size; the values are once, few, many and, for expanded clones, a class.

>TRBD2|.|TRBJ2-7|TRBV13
CASSLPGGAYEQYF
TGTGCCAGCAGCCTGCCCGGGGGGGCCTACGAGCAGTACTTC
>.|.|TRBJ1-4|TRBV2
CASSEALQAIEKLFF
TGTGCCAGCAGTGAAGCGCTTCAGGCCATTGAAAAACTGTTTTTT
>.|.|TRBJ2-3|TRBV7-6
CASSSFGTDTQYF
TGTGCCAGCAGCTCCTTCGGCACAGATACGCAGTATTTT
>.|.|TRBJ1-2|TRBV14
CASSQARFYGYTF
TGTGCCAGCAGCCAAGCACGGTTCTATGGCTACACCTTC
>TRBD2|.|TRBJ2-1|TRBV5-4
CASSKSGGNYNEQFF
TGTGCCAGCAGCAAGAGCGGGGGAAATTACAATGAGCAGTTCTTC
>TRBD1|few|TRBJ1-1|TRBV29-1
CSVETGSNTEAFF
TGCAGCGTTGAGACAGGGTCAAACACTGAAGCTTTCTTT
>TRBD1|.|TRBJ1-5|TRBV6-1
CASTGDRVRNQPQHF
TGTGCCAGCACCGGGGACAGGGTTCGCAATCAGCCCCAGCATTTT
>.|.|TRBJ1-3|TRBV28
CASRPGESSGNTIYF
TGTGCCAGCAGGCCCGGGGAGAGCTCTGGAAACACCATATATTTT
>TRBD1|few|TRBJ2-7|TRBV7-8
CASSPWDSYEQYF
TGTGCCAGCAGCCCCTGGGACAGCTACGAGCAGTACTTC
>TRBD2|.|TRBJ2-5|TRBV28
CASSLSGGRVQETQYF
TGTGCCAGCAGTTTAAGCGGGGGGCGGGTCCAAGAGACCCAGTACTTC
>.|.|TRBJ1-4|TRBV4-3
CASSPRRGTAAVGKLFF
TGCGCCAGCAGCCCCAGGCGGGGGACCGCCGCAGTGGGAAAACTGTTTTTT